Shown below are 25 T cell receptor beta chains from a single sample sequenced in a study of T cells and Merkel cell carcinoma outcomes. Generated by immunoSEQ multiplex PCR, the TCRdb table keeps only in-frame clones and is missing some. The sample has about 19,000 clones, approximately 80% seen once. The sequenced sample consisted of tumor tissue from Merkel cell carcinoma. The source of these receptors is a human donor with Merkel cell carcinoma.

A few counts support this clone. The V gene is TRBV5-1, the J gene TRBJ1-5; D ambiguous. Germline values: CDR1 SGHRS, CDR2 YFSETQ. CDR3 size: 13 residues. Between the trimmed V and J ends, which lost 2 bases and 5 bases, there was a span of 8 bases. The CDR3 region has the DNA TGCGCCAGCAGCTTACTGGGAGATCAGCCCCAGCATTTT. Translating it yields CASSLLGDQPQHF.

There are a few counts of this clone. The J gene is TRBJ1-2, the V gene TRBV30; D is undetermined. The CDR3 covers 12 residues. Germline V gives CDR1 GTSNPN, CDR2 SVGIG (reference sequence). V lost 0 bases, J lost 8 bases, and 10 bases lay in between. In DNA, the CDR3 is TGTGCCTGGAGTGTCGACCCTGGGGGCTACACCTTC. It specifies CAWSVDPGGYTF.

In its sample, this clone was seen once. The chain combines TRBV18 with TRBJ1-1; D is unresolved. Deletions cut 0 bases from V and 4 bases from J, with 9 bases between. The CDR3 runs 14 residues. CDR1 is KGHSH and CDR2 is LQKENI in the germline V gene. This chain's CDR3 is CASSPPEGGTEAFF. CDR3 nucleotide sequence: TGTGCCAGCTCACCACCAGAGGGTGGCACTGAAGCTTTCTTT.

In DNA, the CDR3 is TGTGCCAGCAGCCCTGACTGGGTGGGCACCGGGGAGCTGTTTTTT. Translation gives CASSPDWVGTGELFF. The rearrangement uses TRBV7-8 and TRBJ2-2; D is unclear. Between the trimmed V and J ends, which lost 5 bases and 4 bases, there was a span of 14 bases. Germline CDR1 is SGHVS and CDR2 is FQNEAQ. The CDR3 runs to 15 residues. The whole variable domain, filled in from reference TRBV7-8 and TRBJ2-2, reads GAGVSQSPRYKVAKRGQDVALRCDPISGHVSLFWYQQALGQGPEFLTYFQNEAQLDKSGLPSDRFFAERPEGSVSTLKIQRTQQEDSAVYLCASSPDWVGTGELFFGEGSRLTVL.

The chain is built from TRBV13 and TRBJ1-2; tentatively, D is TRBD1 (5 bases). There are 13 residues in the CDR3. The germline CDR1 and CDR2 sequences are PRHDT and FYEKMQ (reference sequence). V was shortened by 5 bases and J by 2 bases, with 9 bases between the two germline ends. DNA of the CDR3: TGTGCCAGCAGCCTTGGGACGAACTATGGCTACACCTTC. Protein: CASSLGTNYGYTF.

This clone is labeled as large. The gene calls are TRBV7-6 and TRBJ1-1; 10 positions match TRBD1. After removal of 5 bases from V and 6 bases from J, the junction contained 6 bases not matched to a gene. The CDR3 length is 14 residues. Looked up from germline, CDR1 is SGHVS and CDR2 is FNYEAQ. This CDR3 reads CASSPWTGGAEAFF. As DNA, the CDR3 is TGTGCCAGCAGCCCGTGGACAGGGGGAGCTGAAGCTTTCTTT.

The V and J genes are TRBV9 and TRBJ1-2; D is uncertain. V was pared by 1 base and J by 8 bases, with 6 bases between. This CDR3 spans 11 amino acids. CDR1 is SGDLS and CDR2 is YYNGEE in the germline V gene. CDR3 bases: TGTGCCAGCAGCGTAAGGTGGGGCTACACCTTC. Encoded protein: CASSVRWGYTF.

This chain joins TRBV30 and TRBJ1-1; a weak D match, TRBD1 (5 bases). V dropped 6 bases and J dropped 4 bases, with 18 bases sitting between them. This CDR3 is built from 14 residues. Looked up from germline, CDR1 is GTSNPN and CDR2 is SVGIG (reference sequence). The chain's CDR3 is CACSYGWGLTEAFF. In DNA form, the CDR3 reads TGTGCCTGTTCCTACGGGTGGGGCCTCACTGAAGCTTTCTTT.

The gene calls are TRBV28 and TRBJ2-2; either TRBD1 or TRBD2 may supply D (6 bases each). The CDR3 has 14 amino acids. Per the germline V gene, CDR1 is MDHEN and CDR2 is SYDVKM. Deletions cut 4 bases from V and 3 bases from J, with 9 bases between. Written as DNA, the CDR3 is TGTGCCAGCAGTTGGGGGGCAGACACCGGGGAGCTGTTTTTT. It yields the protein CASSWGADTGELFF.

The CDR3 DNA follows: TGCGCCAGCAGCTTGGACGGATTCTACGAGCAGTACTTC. It specifies CASSLDGFYEQYF. The chain has TRBV5-1 and TRBJ2-7; D remains ambiguous. CDR1 SGHRS and CDR2 YFSETQ come from the germline V gene. The CDR3 contains 13 residues. Trimming removed 0 bases from V and 3 bases from J, with 7 bases in between.

The chain joins TRBV28 to TRBJ2-7; 12 bases are shared with TRBD1. Germline CDR1 is MDHEN and CDR2 is SYDVKM. The CDR3 consists of 15 residues. The V segment lost 5 bases and the J segment 6 bases; nucleotides outside the gene matches: 8. The CDR3 DNA follows: TGTGCCAGCAGTACTCCGGGACAGGGGGCACTCGAGCAGTACTTC. Protein sequence: CASSTPGQGALEQYF. The complete variable domain, with remaining parts taken from reference TRBV28 and TRBJ2-7, reads DVKVTQSSRYLVKRTGEKVFLECVQDMDHENMFWYRQDPGLGLRLIYFSYDVKMKEKGDIPEGYSVSREKKERFSLILESASTNQTSMYLCASSTPGQGALEQYFGPGTRLTVT.

V gene TRBV11-3 combines with J gene TRBJ1-1, with D unclear. This CDR3 has 13 residues. Trimming took off 3 bases at V and 0 bases at J, with 5 bases between the two ends. Germline-derived CDR1 and CDR2 are SGHNT and YENEEA. The CDR3 coding sequence is TGTGCCAGCAGCTTCGAGGTGAACACTGAAGCTTTCTTT. Its translation: CASSFEVNTEAFF. Looking up the rest from reference TRBV11-3 and TRBJ1-1 gives the full variable domain: EAGVVQSPRYKIIEKKQPVAFWCNPISGHNTLYWYLQNLGQGPELLIRYENEEAVDDSQLPKDRFSAERLKGVDSTLKIQPAELGDSAVYLCASSFEVNTEAFFGQGTRLTVV.

The count of this clone is one. The chain recombines TRBV5-6 with TRBJ2-3; possibly TRBD1 or TRBD2 for D (6 bases each). This CDR3 is 14 amino acids long. Trimming removed 1 base from V and 5 bases from J, with 11 bases in between. Per the germline V gene, CDR1 is SGHDT and CDR2 is YYEEEE. The CDR3 DNA reads as TGTGCCAGCAGCTTGCCGGGGGCTCTAGATACGCAGTATTTT. Translation gives CASSLPGALDTQYF.

The chain joins TRBV29-1 to TRBJ2-7; no clear D gene. Trimming cost V 6 bases and J 3 bases, with 21 bases left between them. The CDR3 runs 15 residues. Germline V gene sequence: CDR1 SQVTM, CDR2 ANQGSEA. The chain's CDR3 is CSVIPIGKQLYEQYF. The CDR3 nucleotides are TGCAGCGTCATACCCATCGGCAAACAACTCTACGAGCAGTACTTC.

The chain links TRBV9 to TRBJ2-1; no clear D gene. CDR3 size: 14 residues. Germline V CDR1 and CDR2: SGDLS, YYNGEE. Between the trimmed V and J ends, which lost 3 bases and 5 bases, there was a span of 12 bases. The CDR3 DNA is TGTGCCAGCAGCGATAACCGCGAGGACAATGAGCAGTTCTTC. This gives the protein CASSDNREDNEQFF.

The V and J genes are TRBV5-1 and TRBJ2-2; D is unresolved. V lost 2 bases and J lost 7, with 18 bases in between. The germline V gene has CDR1 SGHRS and CDR2 YFSETQ. The CDR3 sequence is 16 residues long. The CDR3 DNA reads as TGCGCCAGCAGCTTTGACCCGCGGATCGGCCTCGGGGAGCTGTTTTTT. Encoded protein: CASSFDPRIGLGELFF.

The CDR3 region has the DNA TGTGCCAGCAGCCAGGGCATATTGCAGCCCCAGCATTTT. Its protein is CASSQGILQPQHF. This chain links TRBV27 with TRBJ1-5; D is perhaps TRBD1 (5 bases). The germline CDR1 and CDR2 sequences are MNHEY and SMNVEV (reference sequence). The CDR3 is 13 amino acids. Trimming cost V 6 bases and J 7 bases, with 13 bases left between them.

The chain carries TRBV1 and TRBJ1-4; the table's D call, TRBD1, was not checked against the DNA. TRBV1 is tagged as a pseudogene. This CDR3 has 17 residues. CDR3 sequence reads: CTSSQPGQGATNEKLFF. The CDR3 nucleotides read TGCACCAGCAGCCAACCGGGACAGGGGGCCACTAATGAAAAACTGTTTTTT.

V gene TRBV20-1 combines with J gene TRBJ2-7; the D is unclear. Per the germline V gene, CDR1 is DFQATT and CDR2 is SNEGSKA (reference sequence). CDR3 size: 11 residues. Between the trimmed V and J ends, which lost 5 bases and 7 bases, there was a span of 12 bases. The CDR3 DNA reads as TGCAGTGCTCGGAACTTGTGGGAGCAGTACTTC. As protein: CSARNLWEQYF.

The chain employs TRBV4-1 and TRBJ1-5; D remains unclear. Between the trimmed V and J ends, which lost 0 bases and 7 bases, there was a span of 13 bases. CDR1 and CDR2 (germline): MGHRA, YSYEKL. This CDR3 comprises 15 residues. This CDR3 is CASSQDRSVGQPQHF. The CDR3 nucleotides read TGCGCCAGCAGCCAAGATCGGTCGGTTGGGCAGCCCCAGCATTTT.

The chain links TRBV5-8 to TRBJ1-4, with unresolved D. V dropped 3 bases and J dropped 0 bases, with 6 bases sitting between them. The length of the CDR3 is 14 residues. Germline V gene sequence: CDR1 SGHTS, CDR2 YDEGEE. The CDR3 sequence is CASSSQATNEKLFF. CDR3 DNA sequence: TGTGCCAGCAGCTCTCAAGCAACTAATGAAAAACTGTTTTTT.

V and J are TRBV18 and TRBJ2-7; D is undetermined. In germline, CDR1 is KGHSH, CDR2 LQKENI. The CDR3 runs to 11 residues. Between the trimmed V and J ends, which lost 3 bases and 3 bases, there was a span of 3 bases. CDR3 protein: CASSPGYEQYF. The DNA of the CDR3 is TGTGCCAGCTCACCGGGCTACGAGCAGTACTTC. Complete variable domain (other parts from reference TRBV18 and TRBJ2-7): NAGVMQNPRHLVRRRGQEARLRCSPMKGHSHVYWYRQLPEEGLKFMVYLQKENIIDESGMPKERFSAEFPKEGPSILRIQQVVRGDSAAYFCASSPGYEQYFGPGTRLTVT.

This clone was seen only a few times. V is TRBV30 and J is TRBJ1-2; D may be TRBD1 (5 bases). CDR3 size: 13 residues. V shed 1 base and J shed 6 bases, with 12 bases lying between them. In germline, CDR1 is GTSNPN, CDR2 SVGIG (reference sequence). This chain's CDR3 is CAWSETGGDGYTF. The CDR3 bases are TGTGCCTGGAGTGAGACTGGGGGGGATGGCTACACCTTC.

J is TRBJ2-7 and V is TRBV6-1; D is possibly TRBD2 (7 bases). Germline V lookup: CDR1 MNHNS, CDR2 SASEGT. The ends were cut back, 7 bases at V and 6 bases at J, with 22 bases in the middle. The CDR3 sequence is 15 residues long. CDR3 in DNA: TGTGCCAGCAAGGTAGAGGGGCCAGGGGAGGGCGAGCAGTACTTC. It is translated as CASKVEGPGEGEQYF.

This clone has only one observation. The V call is TRBV5-4, the J call TRBJ1-5; D is perhaps TRBD1 (6 bases). V was shortened by 1 base and J by 7 bases, with 12 bases between the two germline ends. Germline V lookup: CDR1 SGHNT, CDR2 YYREEE (reference sequence). The CDR3 covers 14 residues. CDR3 residues: CASSLYGGRQPQHF. The CDR3 DNA reads TGTGCCAGCAGCTTGTATGGGGGCAGGCAGCCCCAGCATTTT.